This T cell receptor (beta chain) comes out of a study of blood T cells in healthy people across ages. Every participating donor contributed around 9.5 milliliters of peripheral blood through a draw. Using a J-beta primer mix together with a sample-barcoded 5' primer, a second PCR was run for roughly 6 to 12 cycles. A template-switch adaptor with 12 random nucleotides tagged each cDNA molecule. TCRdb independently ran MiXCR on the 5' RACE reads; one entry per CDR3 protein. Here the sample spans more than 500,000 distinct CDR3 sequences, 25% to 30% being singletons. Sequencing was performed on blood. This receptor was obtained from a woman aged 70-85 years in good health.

The CDR3 nucleotides read TGTGCCAGCCGATTCCCGGGACAGCATGTAATAATGAACACTGAAGCTTTCTTT. Protein: CASRFPGQHVIMNTEAFF. The chain carries TRBV6-2 or TRBV6-3 and TRBJ1-1, with TRBD1 matching over 7 bases. J was trimmed by 0 bases and V by 8 bases; bases with no gene match: 18. The germline gives CDR1 MNHEY, CDR2 SVGEGT. The CDR3 spans 18 residues.